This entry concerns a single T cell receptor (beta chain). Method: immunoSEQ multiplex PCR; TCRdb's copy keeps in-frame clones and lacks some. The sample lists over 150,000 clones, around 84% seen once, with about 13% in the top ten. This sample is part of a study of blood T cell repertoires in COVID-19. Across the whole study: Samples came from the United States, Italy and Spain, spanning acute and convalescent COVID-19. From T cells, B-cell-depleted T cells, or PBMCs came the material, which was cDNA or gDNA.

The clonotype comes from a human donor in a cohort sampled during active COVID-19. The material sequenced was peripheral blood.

CDR3 in amino acids: CASSAQGRSGELFF. The CDR3 region has the DNA TGTGCCAGCAGCGCCCAGGGGAGATCCGGGGAGCTGTTTTTT. The rearrangement uses TRBV9 and TRBJ2-2; perhaps TRBD1 as D (6 bases). CDR1 and CDR2 (germline): SGDLS, YYNGEE. This CDR3 comprises 14 residues. V was trimmed by 3 bases and J by 6 bases, leaving 12 bases between them. Complete variable domain (other parts from reference TRBV9 and TRBJ2-2): DSGVTQTPKHLITATGQRVTLRCSPRSGDLSVYWYQQSLDQGLQFLIQYYNGEERAKGNILERFSAQQFPDLHSELNLSSLELGDSALYFCASSAQGRSGELFFGEGSRLTVL.